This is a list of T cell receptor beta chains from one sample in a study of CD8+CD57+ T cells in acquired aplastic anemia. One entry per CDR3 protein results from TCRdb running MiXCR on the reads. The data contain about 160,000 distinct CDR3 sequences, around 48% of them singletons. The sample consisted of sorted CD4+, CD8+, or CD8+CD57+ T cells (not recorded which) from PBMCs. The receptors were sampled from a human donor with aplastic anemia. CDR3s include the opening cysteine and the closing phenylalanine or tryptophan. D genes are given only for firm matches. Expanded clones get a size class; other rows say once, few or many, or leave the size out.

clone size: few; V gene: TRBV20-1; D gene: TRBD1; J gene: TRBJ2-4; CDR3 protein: CSARRQGTGSKNIQYF; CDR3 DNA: TGCAGTGCTAGGCGACAGGGAACAGGTTCCAAAAACATTCAGTACTTC
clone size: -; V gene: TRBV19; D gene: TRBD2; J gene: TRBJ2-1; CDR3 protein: CASSMSGVPQIDEQFF; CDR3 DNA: TGTGCCAGTAGTATGAGCGGGGTCCCCCAAATCGATGAGCAGTTCTTC
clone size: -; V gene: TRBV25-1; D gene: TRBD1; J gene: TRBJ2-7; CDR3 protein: CASSGWTGTGPYEQYF; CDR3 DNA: TGTGCCAGCAGTGGGTGGACAGGGACAGGGCCCTACGAGCAGTACTTC
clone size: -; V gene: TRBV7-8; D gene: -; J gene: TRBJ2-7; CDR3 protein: CAPTGRDEQYF; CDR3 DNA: TGTGCCCCGACTGGCAGGGACGAGCAGTACTTC
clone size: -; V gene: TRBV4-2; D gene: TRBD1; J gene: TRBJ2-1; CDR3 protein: CASSQEEAGTGNSEQFF; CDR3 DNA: TGTGCCAGCAGCCAAGAAGAGGCCGGGACAGGGAATTCCGAGCAGTTCTTC
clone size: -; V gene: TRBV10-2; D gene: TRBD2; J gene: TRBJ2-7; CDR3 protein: CASSESAGGSEQYF; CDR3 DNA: TGCGCCAGCAGTGAGTCGGCGGGGGGTAGCGAGCAGTACTTC
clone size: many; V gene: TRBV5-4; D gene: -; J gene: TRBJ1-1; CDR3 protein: CASSLAGLEAFF; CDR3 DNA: TGTGCCAGCAGCTTGGCGGGACTTGAAGCTTTCTTT
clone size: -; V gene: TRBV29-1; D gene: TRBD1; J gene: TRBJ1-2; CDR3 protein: CSAAGTGLIGYGYTF; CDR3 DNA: TGCAGCGCCGCCGGGACAGGGCTAATAGGCTATGGCTACACCTTC
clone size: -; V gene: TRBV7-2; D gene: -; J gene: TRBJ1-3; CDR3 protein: CASSSRVTIYF; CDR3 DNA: TGTGCCAGCAGCTCGCGGGTCACCATATATTTT
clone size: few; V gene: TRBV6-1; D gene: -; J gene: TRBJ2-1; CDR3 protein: CASRGPGPAVYNEQFF; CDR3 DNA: TGTGCCAGCAGAGGCCCTGGTCCCGCCGTTTACAATGAGCAGTTCTTC
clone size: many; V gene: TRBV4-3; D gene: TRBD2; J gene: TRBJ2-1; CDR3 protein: CASSLGTNPFNEQFF; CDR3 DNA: TGCGCCAGCAGTCTCGGGACTAACCCCTTCAATGAGCAGTTCTTC
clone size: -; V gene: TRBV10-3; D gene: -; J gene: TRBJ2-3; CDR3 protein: CAISAGVGSGIPDTQYF; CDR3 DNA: TGTGCCATCAGCGCTGGGGTGGGTAGCGGAATTCCAGATACGCAGTATTTT
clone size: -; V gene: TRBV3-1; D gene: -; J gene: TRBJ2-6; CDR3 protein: CASSQTGLSGANVLTF; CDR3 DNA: TGTGCCAGCAGCCAGACAGGCCTCTCTGGGGCCAACGTCCTGACTTTC
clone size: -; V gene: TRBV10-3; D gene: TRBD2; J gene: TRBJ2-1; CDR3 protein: CAIAGGRSNEQFF; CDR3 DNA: TGTGCCATCGCGGGCGGGAGGAGCAATGAGCAGTTCTTC
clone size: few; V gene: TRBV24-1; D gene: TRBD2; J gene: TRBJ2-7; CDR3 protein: CATSDWTSGGVDEQYF; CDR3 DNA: TGTGCCACCAGTGATTGGACTAGCGGAGGGGTGGACGAGCAGTACTTC
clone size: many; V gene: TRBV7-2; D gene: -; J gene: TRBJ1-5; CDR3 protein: CASSPRGFSNQPQHF; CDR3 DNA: TGTGCCAGCAGCCCCAGAGGGTTTAGCAATCAGCCCCAGCATTTT
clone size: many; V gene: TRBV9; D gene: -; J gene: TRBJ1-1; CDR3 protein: CASSVAHRNTEAFF; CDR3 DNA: TGTGCCAGCAGCGTAGCGCACAGGAACACTGAAGCTTTCTTT
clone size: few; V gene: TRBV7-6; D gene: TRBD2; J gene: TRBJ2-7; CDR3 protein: CASSLSGGRHEQYF; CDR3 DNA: TGTGCCAGCAGCTTAAGCGGGGGGCGTCACGAGCAGTACTTC
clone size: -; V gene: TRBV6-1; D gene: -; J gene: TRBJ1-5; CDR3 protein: CASSVQGPQHF; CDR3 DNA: TGTGCCAGCAGTGTACAAGGGCCCCAGCATTTT
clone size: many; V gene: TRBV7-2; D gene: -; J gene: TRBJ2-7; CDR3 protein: CASSLNRGGGEQYF; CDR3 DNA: TGTGCCAGCAGCTTAAACAGGGGGGGGGGCGAGCAGTACTTC
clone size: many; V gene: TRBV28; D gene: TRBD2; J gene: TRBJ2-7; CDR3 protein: CASSSSGRIEQYF; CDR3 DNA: TGTGCCAGCAGTTCTAGCGGGAGGATCGAGCAGTACTTC
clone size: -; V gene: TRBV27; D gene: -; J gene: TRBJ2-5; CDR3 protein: CASSPSVRQAEETQYF; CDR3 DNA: TGTGCCAGCAGTCCCTCAGTCAGACAGGCTGAGGAGACCCAGTACTTC
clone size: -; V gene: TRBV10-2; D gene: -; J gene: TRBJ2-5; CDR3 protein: CASGESKGTGTQYF; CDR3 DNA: TGCGCCAGCGGTGAGTCGAAGGGAACCGGGACCCAGTACTTC
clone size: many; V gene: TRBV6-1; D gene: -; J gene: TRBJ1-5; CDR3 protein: CASSAQGSNQPQHF; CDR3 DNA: TGTGCCAGCAGTGCTCAGGGGAGCAATCAGCCCCAGCATTTT
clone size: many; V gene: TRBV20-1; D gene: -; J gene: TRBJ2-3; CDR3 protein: CSASDRPDTQYF; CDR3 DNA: TGCAGTGCTAGTGATCGACCAGATACGCAGTATTTT
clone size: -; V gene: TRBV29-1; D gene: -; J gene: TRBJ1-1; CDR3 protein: CSVDGGGHTEAFF; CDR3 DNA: TGCAGCGTTGATGGGGGAGGGCACACTGAAGCTTTCTTT
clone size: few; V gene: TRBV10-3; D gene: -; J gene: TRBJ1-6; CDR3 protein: CAISSVGGRDSPLHF; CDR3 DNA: TGTGCCATCAGTTCGGTTGGGGGGCGCGATTCACCCCTCCACTTT
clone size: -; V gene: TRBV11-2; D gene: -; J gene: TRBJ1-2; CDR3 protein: CASSRDGPYGYTF; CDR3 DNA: TGTGCCAGCAGCCGGGACGGTCCGTATGGCTACACCTTC
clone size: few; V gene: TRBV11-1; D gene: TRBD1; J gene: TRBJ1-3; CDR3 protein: CASTRGGPGNTIYF; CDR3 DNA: TGTGCCAGCACCAGGGGGGGGCCTGGAAACACCATATATTTT
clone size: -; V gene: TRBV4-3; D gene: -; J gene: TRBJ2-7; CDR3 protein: CASSQDDGLTYEQYF; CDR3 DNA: TGCGCCAGCAGCCAAGACGACGGATTGACCTACGAGCAGTACTTC
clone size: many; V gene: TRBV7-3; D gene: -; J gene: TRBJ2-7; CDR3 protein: CASGRPDSEQYF; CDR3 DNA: TGTGCCAGCGGCCGGCCAGATTCCGAGCAGTACTTC
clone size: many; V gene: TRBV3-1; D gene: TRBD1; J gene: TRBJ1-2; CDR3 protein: CASSQETGRTDGYTF; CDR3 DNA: TGTGCCAGCAGCCAAGAGACAGGGCGGACGGATGGCTACACCTTC
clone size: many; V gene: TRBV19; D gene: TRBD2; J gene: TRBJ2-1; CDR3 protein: CASSMGSGAGQNNEQFF; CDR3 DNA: TGTGCCAGTAGTATGGGCAGCGGGGCAGGACAAAACAATGAGCAGTTCTTC
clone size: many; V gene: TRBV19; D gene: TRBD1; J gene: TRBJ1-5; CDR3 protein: CASSTYMTGTALWPQHF; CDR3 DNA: TGTGCCAGTAGTACCTATATGACCGGGACAGCCCTTTGGCCCCAGCATTTT
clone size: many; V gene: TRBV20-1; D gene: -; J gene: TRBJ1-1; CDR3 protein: CSAVRQGMNTEAFF; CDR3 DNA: TGCAGTGCAGTACGTCAGGGGATGAACACTGAAGCTTTCTTT
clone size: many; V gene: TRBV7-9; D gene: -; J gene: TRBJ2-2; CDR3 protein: CASSPLASDTGELFF; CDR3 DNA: TGTGCCAGCAGCCCACTGGCTAGCGACACCGGGGAGCTGTTTTTT
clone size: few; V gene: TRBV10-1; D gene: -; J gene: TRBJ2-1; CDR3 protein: CASILNSTPPVVYNEQFF; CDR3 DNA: TGCGCCAGCATTCTCAACTCGACCCCTCCCGTTGTTTACAATGAGCAGTTCTTC
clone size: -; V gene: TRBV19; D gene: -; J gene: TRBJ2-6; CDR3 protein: CASSMAGLEANVLTF; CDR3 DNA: TGTGCCAGTAGTATGGCGGGGCTAGAGGCCAACGTCCTGACTTTC
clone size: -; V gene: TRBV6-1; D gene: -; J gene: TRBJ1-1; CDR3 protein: CASRGTGQQPPFEAFF; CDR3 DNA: TGTGCCAGCAGAGGTACGGGCCAACAACCCCCCTTCGAAGCTTTCTTT
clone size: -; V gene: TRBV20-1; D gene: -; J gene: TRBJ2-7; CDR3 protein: CSAREGPSYEQYF; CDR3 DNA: TGCAGTGCTAGAGAGGGGCCCTCCTACGAGCAGTACTTC
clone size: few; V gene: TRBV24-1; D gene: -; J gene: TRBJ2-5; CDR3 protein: CATSDLMAPEETQYF; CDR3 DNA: TGTGCCACCAGTGATTTAATGGCTCCAGAAGAGACCCAGTACTTC
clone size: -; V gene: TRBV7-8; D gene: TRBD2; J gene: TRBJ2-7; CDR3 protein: CASSLVVGTTYEQYF; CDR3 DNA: TGTGCCAGCAGCTTAGTTGTGGGGACTACCTACGAGCAGTACTTC
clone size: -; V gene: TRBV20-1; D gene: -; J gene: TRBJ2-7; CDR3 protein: CSARETSRNAEQYF; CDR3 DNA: TGCAGTGCTAGAGAAACTAGCCGGAACGCCGAGCAGTACTTC
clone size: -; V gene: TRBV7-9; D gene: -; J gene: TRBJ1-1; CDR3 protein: CASSFTDGYEAFF; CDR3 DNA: TGTGCCAGCAGCTTCACGGACGGATATGAAGCTTTCTTT
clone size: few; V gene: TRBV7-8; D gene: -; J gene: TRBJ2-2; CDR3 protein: CASSLGSPGELFF; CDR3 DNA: TGTGCCAGCAGCTTAGGGTCTCCCGGGGAGCTGTTTTTT
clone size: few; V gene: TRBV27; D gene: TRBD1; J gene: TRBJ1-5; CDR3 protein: CASSLSWVGGQGFRQPQHF; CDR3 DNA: TGTGCCAGCAGTTTAAGTTGGGTAGGGGGACAGGGGTTTCGACAGCCCCAGCATTTT
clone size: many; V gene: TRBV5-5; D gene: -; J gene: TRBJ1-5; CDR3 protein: CASSLSGPSSNQPQHF; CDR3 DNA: TGTGCCAGCAGCTTGTCTGGTCCTTCGAGCAATCAGCCCCAGCATTTT
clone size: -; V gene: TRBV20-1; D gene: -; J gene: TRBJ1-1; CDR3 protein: CSASSPITGMVQAFF; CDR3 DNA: TGCAGTGCTAGCTCCCCTATAACAGGGATGGTCCAAGCTTTCTTT
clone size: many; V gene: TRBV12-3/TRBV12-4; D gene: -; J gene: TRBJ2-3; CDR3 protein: CASSTGPGGTDTQYF; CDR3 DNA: TGTGCCAGCAGTACCGGGCCTGGGGGCACAGATACGCAGTATTTT
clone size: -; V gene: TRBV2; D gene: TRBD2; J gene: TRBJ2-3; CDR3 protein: CASINSGEATDTQYF; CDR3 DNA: TGTGCCAGCATCAATAGCGGGGAGGCCACAGATACGCAGTATTTT
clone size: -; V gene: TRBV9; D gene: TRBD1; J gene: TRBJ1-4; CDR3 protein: CASSGSGTGGEKLFF; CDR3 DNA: TGTGCCAGCAGCGGGAGCGGGACAGGGGGTGAAAAACTGTTTTTT
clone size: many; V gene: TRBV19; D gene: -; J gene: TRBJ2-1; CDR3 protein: CASSILREEQFF; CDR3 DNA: TGTGCCAGTAGTATACTCAGGGAAGAGCAGTTCTTC
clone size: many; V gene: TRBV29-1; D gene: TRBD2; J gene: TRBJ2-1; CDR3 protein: CSAVGLAGGRNEQFF; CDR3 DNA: TGCAGCGCTGTGGGGCTAGCGGGAGGGAGGAATGAGCAGTTCTTC